A single sample gave rise to the 19 T cell receptor beta chains below, sequenced in a study of blood T cell repertoires in COVID-19. TCRdb's copy holds only in-frame clones and misses some; the assay was immunoSEQ multiplex PCR. The table lists fewer than 150,000 clones, over 70% of them singletons. The sample was peripheral blood. The receptors originated from a man aged 50-60 years with acute or convalescent COVID-19.

This chain uses TRBV6-5 with TRBJ2-2; the match to TRBD1 covers 10 bases. The CDR3 has 16 residues. Per the germline V gene, CDR1 is MNHEY and CDR2 is SVGAGI. The trim removed 3 bases at V and 5 bases at J, leaving 6 bases unmatched. CDR3: CASSYRGTGETGELFF. CDR3 nucleotide sequence: TGTGCCAGCAGTTATAGGGGGACAGGGGAAACCGGGGAGCTGTTTTTT.

This rearrangement joins TRBV2 to TRBJ1-2; 9 nucleotides align to TRBD1. CDR1 and CDR2 from the germline V gene are SNHLY and FYNNEI. The CDR3 consists of 13 residues. Losses at the gene ends were 6 bases for V and 6 bases for J; bases not matched to a gene: 5. The CDR3 spells CASRVGTGNGYTF. CDR3 DNA sequence: TGTGCCAGCAGGGTAGGGACAGGGAATGGCTACACCTTC.

CDR3 coding DNA: TGTGCCAGCACCTCATGGACAGAACTCAATCAGCCCCAGCATTTT. Its protein is CASTSWTELNQPQHF. The V gene is TRBV5-6, the J gene TRBJ1-5, with a possible D match to TRBD1 (6 bases). CDR1 is SGHDT and CDR2 is YYEEEE in the germline V gene. V was clipped by 6 bases and J by 3 bases, with 16 bases between them. This CDR3 is 15 amino acids long. The complete variable domain, with remaining parts taken from reference TRBV5-6 and TRBJ1-5, reads DAGVTQSPTHLIKTRGQQVTLRCSPKSGHDTVSWYQQALGQGPQFIFQYYEEEERQRGNFPDRFSGHQFPNYSSELNVNALLLGDSALYLCASTSWTELNQPQHFGDGTRLSIL.

The chain is built from TRBV18 and TRBJ1-1, with TRBD1 as a possible D gene (5 bases). The CDR3 covers 13 residues. Germline values: CDR1 KGHSH, CDR2 LQKENI. Trimming took 6 bases from V and 6 from J, leaving 14 bases between them. The CDR3 bases are TGTGCCAGCTCGAACCAACAGGCCGCTGAAGCTTTCTTT. Translated, it gives CASSNQQAAEAFF.

Of note for this clone: Other DNA sequences from this sample encode an identical CDR3 as well. This rearrangement joins TRBV27 to TRBJ1-1, with D unresolved. This CDR3 region has 13 residues. V lost 1 base and J lost 1, with 4 bases in between. The germline gives CDR1 MNHEY, CDR2 SMNVEV (reference sequence). This chain's CDR3 is CASSLFRNTEAFF. The CDR3 coding sequence is TGTGCCAGCAGTTTATTCAGGAACACTGAAGCTTTCTTT.

The V gene is TRBV4-2, the J gene TRBJ1-2; tentatively, D is TRBD1 (5 bases). Trimming removed 1 base at V and 1 base at J, with 7 bases between. This CDR3 contains 14 residues. Germline values: CDR1 LGHNA, CDR2 YNFKEQ. CDR3 bases: TGTGCCAGCAGCCAAGTTAGGGGTAACTATGGCTACACCTTC. Translated, it gives CASSQVRGNYGYTF.

V gene TRBV2 combines with J gene TRBJ1-5; perhaps TRBD1 as D (5 bases). Trimming cost V 4 bases and J 5 bases, with 9 bases left between them. The CDR3 length is 13 residues. CDR1 and CDR2 from the germline V gene are SNHLY and FYNNEI. The CDR3 is CASSGGVDQPQHF. In nucleotides, the CDR3 is TGTGCCAGCAGTGGGGGGGTGGATCAGCCCCAGCATTTT.

This chain's CDR3 is CASSLTDRDNSPLHF. The CDR3 nucleotides read TGTGCCAGCAGCCTTACGGACAGGGATAATTCACCCCTCCACTTT. The chain recombines TRBV11-2 with TRBJ1-6; TRBD1 aligns across 8 bases. The V segment lost 5 bases and the J segment 5 bases; nucleotides outside the gene matches: 5. The CDR3 consists of 15 residues. Germline CDR1 reads SGHAT; CDR2 reads FQNNGV.

The V gene is TRBV5-1, the J gene TRBJ1-1; 8 bases are a match to TRBD1. The germline CDR1 and CDR2 sequences are SGHRS and YFSETQ. J lost 0 bases, V lost 3 bases, and 7 bases had no gene match. The CDR3 covers 16 residues. DNA for the CDR3: TGCGCCAGCAGCTCTGGGACAGGTGTCATGAACACTGAAGCTTTCTTT. Protein product: CASSSGTGVMNTEAFF.

This sequence joins TRBV24-1 and TRBJ2-5; TRBD1 matches 7 bases. V lost 2 bases and J lost 2; bases outside the gene matches: 1. Germline loops: CDR1 KGHDR, CDR2 SFDVKD. The CDR3 loop spans 14 amino acids. CDR3 sequence reads: CATSDWGQQETQYF. CDR3 DNA sequence: TGTGCCACCAGTGATTGGGGACAGCAAGAGACCCAGTACTTC.

The rearrangement uses TRBV3-1 (or the pseudogene TRBV3-2) and TRBJ1-1; D is unclear. The CDR3 is 12 amino acids. CDR1 and CDR2 (germline): LGHDT, YNNKEL (reference sequence). Trimming stripped 4 bases from V and 0 bases from J, with 3 bases between. The CDR3 spells CASSPVNTEAFF. The CDR3 DNA reads as TGTGCCAGCAGCCCAGTGAACACTGAAGCTTTCTTT.

The V gene is TRBV7-2, the J gene TRBJ1-5, with 7 positions matching TRBD1. The length of the CDR3 is 13 residues. J was trimmed by 7 bases and V by 5 bases; bases with no gene match: 5. Germline V gene lookup returns CDR1 SGHTA and CDR2 FQGNSA. The CDR3 region is CASSRQGGQPQHF. The CDR3 DNA reads as TGTGCCAGCAGCCGACAGGGAGGACAGCCCCAGCATTTT.

The chain employs TRBV5-1 and TRBJ2-7; D gene unclear. Trimming pared 0 bases from V and 7 bases from J, leaving 14 bases between. Germline CDR1 SGHRS, CDR2 YFSETQ. The CDR3 is 14 residues long. The CDR3 sequence is CASSLGGPPWEQYF. CDR3 DNA: TGCGCCAGCAGCTTGGGTGGCCCCCCTTGGGAGCAGTACTTC.

The chain has TRBV27 and TRBJ2-6; D remains unclear. CDR3 size: 13 residues. Germline loops: CDR1 MNHEY, CDR2 SMNVEV (reference sequence). Trimming left V 2 bases short and J 3 bases short, with 2 bases between. CDR3 sequence: CASSLLGANVLTF. In DNA form, the CDR3 reads TGTGCCAGCAGTTTACTTGGGGCCAACGTCCTGACTTTC.

This chain joins TRBV24-1 and TRBJ1-5; TRBD1 aligns across 7 bases. This CDR3 has 13 residues. Trimming removed 9 bases from V and 4 bases from J; junction bases left unmatched: 5. Germline loops: CDR1 KGHDR, CDR2 SFDVKD. The CDR3 sequence: CATGDSQNQPQHF. The CDR3 bases are TGTGCCACCGGGGACAGCCAGAATCAGCCCCAGCATTTT.

The chain joins TRBV19 to TRBJ1-2; TRBD1 is a possible D gene (5 bases). V was shortened by 1 base and J by 2 bases, with 11 bases between the two germline ends. The germline CDR1 and CDR2 sequences are LNHDA and SQIVND (reference sequence). The CDR3 spans 15 residues. The CDR3 bases are TGTGCCAGTAGTATAGTTCCCGGGGGAAACTATGGCTACACCTTC. Its translation: CASSIVPGGNYGYTF.

This chain joins TRBV5-1 and TRBJ2-2, with D perhaps TRBD1 (6 bases). CDR1 and CDR2 (germline): SGHRS, YFSETQ. V lost 5 bases to trimming and J lost 8 bases, with 16 bases between them. The CDR3 runs 14 residues. The chain's CDR3 is CASSPEGVRGELFF. DNA of the CDR3: TGCGCCAGCAGTCCCGAGGGGGTTAGAGGGGAGCTGTTTTTT.

The chain employs TRBV20-1 and TRBJ2-3, with TRBD2 identical over 7 bases. V shed 3 bases and J 0 bases; nucleotides not matched to a gene: 3. CDR1 is DFQATT, CDR2 SNEGSKA, per germline (reference sequence). CDR3 size: 14 residues. CDR3 loop: CSASLGGSTDTQYF. CDR3 nucleotides: TGCAGTGCTAGTTTGGGGGGGAGCACAGATACGCAGTATTTT.

This chain links TRBV6-5 with TRBJ1-1, with 7 bases that match TRBD1. CDR3 length equals 14 residues. Germline loops: CDR1 MNHEY, CDR2 SVGAGI. Unmatched junction bases numbered 1, after V lost 2 bases and J lost 1 base. The CDR3 region is CASSYGQANTEAFF. CDR3 sequence (DNA): TGTGCCAGCAGTTACGGACAGGCGAACACTGAAGCTTTCTTT.